This is a list of T cell receptor beta chains from one sample in a study of T cells in localized non-small cell lung cancer. Here immunoSEQ multiplex PCR was the method, and the copy in TCRdb shows in-frame clones only, minus some. The sample carries fewer than 25,000 clones, roughly nine tenths recorded once. Source: peripheral blood, taken before any cancer treatment. These receptors were collected from a woman aged 35 to 70 with stage I lung adenocarcinoma. Each CDR3 is given with its conserved first and last residue. Each record gives: CDR3 DNA, CDR3 protein, J gene, V gene, D gene. The D gene is left open where the match is weak.

CDR3nt: TGTGCCAGCAGTCCACACTACTTCACTTACGAGCAGTACTTC; CDR3aa: CASSPHYFTYEQYF; j_gene: TRBJ2-7; v_gene: TRBV6-6; d_gene: .
CDR3nt: TGTGCCAGCGGGGACACTCGCACGCTGAACACTGAAGCTTTCTTT; CDR3aa: CASGDTRTLNTEAFF; j_gene: TRBJ1-1; v_gene: TRBV2; d_gene: .
CDR3nt: TGTGCCAGCAGCGTAGTTTCCGGGTATGGCTACACCTTC; CDR3aa: CASSVVSGYGYTF; j_gene: TRBJ1-2; v_gene: TRBV9; d_gene: .
CDR3nt: TGCGCCAGCAGCTTGGCCGGGCTAGCGTACAATGAGCAGTTCTTC; CDR3aa: CASSLAGLAYNEQFF; j_gene: TRBJ2-1; v_gene: TRBV5-1; d_gene: .
CDR3nt: TGTGCCAGCAGCTTGTATAGCCATTATGGCTACACCTTC; CDR3aa: CASSLYSHYGYTF; j_gene: TRBJ1-2; v_gene: TRBV5-5; d_gene: .
CDR3nt: TGTGCCAGCAGTTTGGGCCACGGGACAGGGGGCCTGGATGAGCAGTTCTTC; CDR3aa: CASSLGHGTGGLDEQFF; j_gene: TRBJ2-1; v_gene: TRBV28; d_gene: TRBD1
CDR3nt: TGTGCCAGCTCACCGGGACTAGCGGCCTACGAGCAGTACTTC; CDR3aa: CASSPGLAAYEQYF; j_gene: TRBJ2-7; v_gene: TRBV18; d_gene: TRBD2
CDR3nt: TGTGCCAGCAGCTTTATTAGCTGGCATGAGCAGTTCTTC; CDR3aa: CASSFISWHEQFF; j_gene: TRBJ2-1; v_gene: TRBV11-2; d_gene: .
CDR3nt: TGTGCCAGCAGTCTGGGGGACGAGCAGTACTTC; CDR3aa: CASSLGDEQYF; j_gene: TRBJ2-7; v_gene: TRBV6-6; d_gene: .
CDR3nt: TGTGCCAGTAGTCCTCGGACGGTTAATGAGCAGTTCTTC; CDR3aa: CASSPRTVNEQFF; j_gene: TRBJ2-1; v_gene: TRBV19; d_gene: .
CDR3nt: TGTGCCAGCAGCTTAGTTCGGGGGGACGGAGAGACCCAGTACTTC; CDR3aa: CASSLVRGDGETQYF; j_gene: TRBJ2-5; v_gene: TRBV7-2; d_gene: TRBD2
CDR3nt: TGTGCCAGCAGCGCCCGATATGGCTACACCTTC; CDR3aa: CASSARYGYTF; j_gene: TRBJ1-2; v_gene: TRBV7-2; d_gene: .
CDR3nt: TGCAGCGTTCTCCGACAAGAGACCCAGTACTTC; CDR3aa: CSVLRQETQYF; j_gene: TRBJ2-5; v_gene: TRBV29-1; d_gene: .
CDR3nt: TGTGCCATCAGTTTCGACGCCAGCTCCTACAATGAGCAGTTCTTC; CDR3aa: CAISFDASSYNEQFF; j_gene: TRBJ2-1; v_gene: TRBV10-3; d_gene: .
CDR3nt: TGTGCCAGCAGCCGGGGTAGCAATCAGCCCCAGCATTTT; CDR3aa: CASSRGSNQPQHF; j_gene: TRBJ1-5; v_gene: TRBV7-9; d_gene: .
CDR3nt: TGTGCCAGCAGTTACTCCGGAGGGGAAGCTTTCTTT; CDR3aa: CASSYSGGEAFF; j_gene: TRBJ1-1; v_gene: TRBV6-5; d_gene: .
CDR3nt: TGTGCCAGCAGCTTAGATAACAACGGCTACACCTTC; CDR3aa: CASSLDNNGYTF; j_gene: TRBJ1-2; v_gene: TRBV7-9; d_gene: .
CDR3nt: TGTGCCAGCAGCCCTACTAGCGGGACCTACGAGCAGTACTTC; CDR3aa: CASSPTSGTYEQYF; j_gene: TRBJ2-7; v_gene: TRBV7-2; d_gene: TRBD2